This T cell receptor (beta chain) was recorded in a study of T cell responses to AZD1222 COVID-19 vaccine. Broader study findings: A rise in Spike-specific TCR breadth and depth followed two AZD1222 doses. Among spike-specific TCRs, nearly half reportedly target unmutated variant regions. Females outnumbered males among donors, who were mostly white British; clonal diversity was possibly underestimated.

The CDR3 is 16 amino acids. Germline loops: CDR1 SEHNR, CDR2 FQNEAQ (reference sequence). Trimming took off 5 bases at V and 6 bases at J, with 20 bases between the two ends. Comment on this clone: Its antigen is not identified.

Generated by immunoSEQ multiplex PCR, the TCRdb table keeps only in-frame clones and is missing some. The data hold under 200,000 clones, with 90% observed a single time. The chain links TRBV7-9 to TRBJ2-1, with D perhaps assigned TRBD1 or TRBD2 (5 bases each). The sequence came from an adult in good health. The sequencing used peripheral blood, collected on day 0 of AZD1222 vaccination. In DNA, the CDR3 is TGTGCCAGCAGCCGACCGGGGCAGGGAATGCGCAATGAGCAGTTCTTC. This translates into CASSRPGQGMRNEQFF.